This T cell receptor beta chain comes out of a study of pediatric ulcerative colitis (dated by TCRdb to the late 2010s). Broadly, across the study: Fewer than 10 ulcerative colitis patients had pancolitis and two had left-sided colitis, with histology consistent with ulcerative colitis in all. From roughly 9 newly diagnosed, treatment-naive pediatric ulcerative colitis patients and a few non-IBD control children, paired blood and rectal samples were collected. Using the Pediatric Ulcerative Colitis Activity Index, a couple of patients were classed as having mild disease, several as having moderate disease and three as having acute severe colitis. Paper-wide results and their limitations: Autologous blood-rectal clonal overlap was significantly higher in ulcerative colitis patients than in controls, suggesting increased T cell trafficking to inflamed tissue. The healthy control group was small, with only a handful of individuals. Because repertoires were derived from total lymphocyte DNA, patterns in rare subsets such as regulatory T cells may not have been reflected. A couple of rectal CDR3 clonotypes were found in every ulcerative colitis patient but in no control. For technical reasons, blood samples from a couple of patients gave substantially fewer templates, and these samples were excluded from the blood-rectal overlap analysis. Controls, mild-moderate and acute severe colitis patients were separated by rectal repertoire features, and reduced rectal diversity due to clonal expansions was observed in acute severe colitis.

As to this clone: What this receptor recognizes is not known. Base qualities were left out, and no much larger clone turns up one base away.

No immunosuppressive medication had been given to the ulcerative colitis patients before the diagnostic colonoscopy. A blood sample was drawn at the time of the colonoscopy. The Wizard kit (Promega) was used to extract genomic DNA from the blood and intestinal samples. Rearranged CDR3 beta regions were amplified from genomic DNA with multiplex V and J primers using the immunoSEQ TRB Survey service. Survey-level sequencing depth of up to 500,000 reads per sample was used to keep depth equal across samples. The libraries were purified, combined into pools and sequenced with Illumina technology. Concerning the study's data processing: Productive clonality, sample overlap, pairwise scatters, CDR3 beta length, V/D/J gene usage and productiveness were assessed with immunoSEQ online tools. Calculated diversity was defined as the number of unique rearrangements divided by total templates times 100, and Shannon and Simpson indices were additionally computed. For principal component analysis, Z-score normalized data were analyzed with the R prcomp function and the ggbiplot package. Morisita's index was used to quantify blood-rectal clonal overlap within each subject. TCRdb limited this immuneACCESS table to in-frame rearrangements with V and J called. A share of clones is missing; checked studies link under half to unresolved V genes, and the rest is unexplained. Clone size and V and J calls were adopted from that table, with D and trimming inferred from the DNA. Present in this sample are about 36,000 clones, roughly 85% of which were seen just once. Roughly 25% of the sample is in the top ten clones.

What was sequenced was blood. This clonotype was sampled from a girl aged 10 to 17 with moderate ulcerative colitis.

The bases are TGTGCCAGCAGCTTATATCTGGAGGGTGGAGAGCAGTACTTC. This translates into CASSLYLEGGEQYF. The sequence links TRBV7-8 to TRBJ2-7; the D segment could be TRBD2, given 6 matching bases. V was cut back by 2 bases and J by 7 bases, leaving a gap of 15 bases between them. The CDR1 and CDR2 encoded by the germline V gene are SGHVS and FQNEAQ. The CDR3 numbers 14 residues from cysteine through phenylalanine. Just CDR3 DNA is preserved here, 42 bases in frame from base 1.